The T cell receptor beta chain described here comes from a study of blood T cell repertoires in COVID-19. This CDR3 has 12 amino acids. CDR1 and CDR2 (germline): SGDLS, YYNGEE. The V and J ends lost 4 bases and 4 bases respectively, with 7 bases between them. The protocol was immunoSEQ multiplex PCR, while the TCRdb copy is restricted to in-frame clones and leaves out a portion. Among fewer than 200,000 clones listed, about 88% were seen once. The chain uses TRBV9 and TRBJ2-3; D is unclear. The origin of this receptor is a man aged 60 to 75 with acute or convalescent COVID-19. The specimen was peripheral blood. The CDR3 nucleotides are TGTGCCAGCAGCTCCCCGTCAGATACGCAGTATTTT. Translated, it gives CASSSPSDTQYF.